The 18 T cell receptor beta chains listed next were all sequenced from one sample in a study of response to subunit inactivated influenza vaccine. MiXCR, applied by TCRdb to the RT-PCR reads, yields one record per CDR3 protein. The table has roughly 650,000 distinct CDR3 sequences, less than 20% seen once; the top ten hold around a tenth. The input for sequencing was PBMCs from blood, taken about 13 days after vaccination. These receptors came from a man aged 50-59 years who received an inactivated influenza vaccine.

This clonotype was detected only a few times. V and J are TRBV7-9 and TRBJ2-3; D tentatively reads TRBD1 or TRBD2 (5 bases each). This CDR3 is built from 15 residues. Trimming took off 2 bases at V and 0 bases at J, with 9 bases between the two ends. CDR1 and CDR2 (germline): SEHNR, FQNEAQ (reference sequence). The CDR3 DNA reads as TGTGCCAGCAGCTTACACGGGGCTAGCACAGATACGCAGTATTTT. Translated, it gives CASSLHGASTDTQYF.

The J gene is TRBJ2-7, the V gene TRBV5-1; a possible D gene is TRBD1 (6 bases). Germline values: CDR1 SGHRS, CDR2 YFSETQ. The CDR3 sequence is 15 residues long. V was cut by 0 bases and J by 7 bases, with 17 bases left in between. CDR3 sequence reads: CASSLDQGPTGEQYF. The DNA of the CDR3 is TGCGCCAGCAGCTTGGATCAGGGGCCAACGGGGGAGCAGTACTTC. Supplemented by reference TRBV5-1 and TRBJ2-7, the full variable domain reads KAGVTQTPRYLIKTRGQQVTLSCSPISGHRSVSWYQQTPGQGLQFLFEYFSETQRNKGNFPGRFSGRQFSNSRSEMNVSTLELGDSALYLCASSLDQGPTGEQYFGPGTRLTVT.

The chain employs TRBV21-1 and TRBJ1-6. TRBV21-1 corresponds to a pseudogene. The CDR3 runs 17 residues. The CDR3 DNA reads TGTGCCAGCAGCCGAGATCTGGAACGGAAGGATAATTCACCCCTCCACTTT. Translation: CASSRDLERKDNSPLHF.

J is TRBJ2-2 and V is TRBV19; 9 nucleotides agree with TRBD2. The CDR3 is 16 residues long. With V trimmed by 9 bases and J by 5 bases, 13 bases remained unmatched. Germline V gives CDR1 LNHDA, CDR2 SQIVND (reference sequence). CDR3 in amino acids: CASRVGLAIWTGELFF. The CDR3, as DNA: TGTGCCAGCCGAGTAGGACTAGCGATCTGGACCGGGGAGCTGTTTTTT.

The CDR3 region is CSAPPLGGASSYEQYF. The CDR3, as DNA: TGCAGTGCGCCCCCCCTCGGGGGGGCAAGCTCCTACGAGCAGTACTTC. V and J are TRBV20-1 and TRBJ2-7, with 8 positions matching TRBD2. Germline V CDR1 and CDR2: DFQATT, SNEGSKA (reference sequence). V lost 6 bases, J lost 0 bases, and 13 bases stayed unmatched. The CDR3 sequence is 16 residues long.

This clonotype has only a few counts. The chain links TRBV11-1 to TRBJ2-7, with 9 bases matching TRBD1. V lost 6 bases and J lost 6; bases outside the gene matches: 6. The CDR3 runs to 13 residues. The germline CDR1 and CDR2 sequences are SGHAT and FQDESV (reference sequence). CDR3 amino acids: CASRGTGLFEQYF. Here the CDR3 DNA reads TGTGCCAGCAGAGGGACAGGGCTCTTCGAGCAGTACTTC. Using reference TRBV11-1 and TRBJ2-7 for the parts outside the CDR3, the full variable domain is EAEVAQSPRYKITEKSQAVAFWCDPISGHATLYWYRQILGQGPELLVQFQDESVVDDSQLPKDRFSAERLKGVDSTLKIQPAELGDSAMYLCASRGTGLFEQYFGPGTRLTVT.

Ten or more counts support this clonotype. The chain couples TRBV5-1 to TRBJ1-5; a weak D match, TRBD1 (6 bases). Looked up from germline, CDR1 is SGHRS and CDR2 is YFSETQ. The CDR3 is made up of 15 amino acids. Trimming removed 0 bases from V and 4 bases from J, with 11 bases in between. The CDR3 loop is CASSLEGGRNQPQHF. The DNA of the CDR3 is TGCGCCAGCAGCTTGGAGGGGGGCAGAAATCAGCCCCAGCATTTT.

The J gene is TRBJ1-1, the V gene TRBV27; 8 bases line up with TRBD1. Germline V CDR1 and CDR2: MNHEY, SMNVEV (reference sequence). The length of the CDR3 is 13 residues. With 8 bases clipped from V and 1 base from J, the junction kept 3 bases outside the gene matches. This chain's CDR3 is CASSDRENTEAFF. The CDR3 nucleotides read TGTGCCAGCTCGGACAGGGAGAACACTGAAGCTTTCTTT.

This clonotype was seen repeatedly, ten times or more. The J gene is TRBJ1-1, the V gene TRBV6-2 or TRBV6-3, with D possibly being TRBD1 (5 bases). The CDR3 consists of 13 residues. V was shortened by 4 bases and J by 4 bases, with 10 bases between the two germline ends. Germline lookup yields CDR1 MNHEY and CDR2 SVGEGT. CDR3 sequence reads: CASSLTGATEAFF. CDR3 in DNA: TGTGCCAGCAGTTTGACCGGGGCCACTGAAGCTTTCTTT.

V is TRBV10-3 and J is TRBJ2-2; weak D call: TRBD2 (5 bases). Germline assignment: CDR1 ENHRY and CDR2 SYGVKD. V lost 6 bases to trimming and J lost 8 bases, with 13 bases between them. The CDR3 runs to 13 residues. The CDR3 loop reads CAIREEREGELFF. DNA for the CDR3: TGTGCCATCAGGGAGGAGAGGGAAGGGGAGCTGTTTTTT.

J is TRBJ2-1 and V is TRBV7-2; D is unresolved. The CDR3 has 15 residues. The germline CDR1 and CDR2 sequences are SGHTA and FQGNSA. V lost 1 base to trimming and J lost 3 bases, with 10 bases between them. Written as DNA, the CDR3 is TGTGCCAGCAGCTTAGGGGTGGCCATCTACAATGAGCAGTTCTTC. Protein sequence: CASSLGVAIYNEQFF.

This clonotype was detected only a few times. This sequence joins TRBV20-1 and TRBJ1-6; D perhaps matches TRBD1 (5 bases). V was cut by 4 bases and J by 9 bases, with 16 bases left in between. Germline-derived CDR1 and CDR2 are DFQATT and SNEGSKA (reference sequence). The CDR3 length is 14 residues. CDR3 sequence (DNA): TGCAGTGCTATTCCGGGACCGGTCGGTTCACCCCTCCACTTT. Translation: CSAIPGPVGSPLHF.

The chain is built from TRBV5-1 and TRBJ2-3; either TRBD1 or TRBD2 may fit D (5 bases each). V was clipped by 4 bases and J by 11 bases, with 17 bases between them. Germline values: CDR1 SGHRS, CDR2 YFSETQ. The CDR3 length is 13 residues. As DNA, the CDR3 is TGCGCCAGCAGCGATTCCGGGACGGTGGGGCAGTATTTT. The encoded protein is CASSDSGTVGQYF.

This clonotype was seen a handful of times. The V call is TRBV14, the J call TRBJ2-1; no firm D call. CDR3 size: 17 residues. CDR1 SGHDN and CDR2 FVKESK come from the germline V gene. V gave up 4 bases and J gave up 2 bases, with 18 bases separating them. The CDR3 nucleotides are TGTGCCAGCAGCCCCCGGTGGATAGTGGGTGCCTACAATGAGCAGTTCTTC. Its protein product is CASSPRWIVGAYNEQFF.

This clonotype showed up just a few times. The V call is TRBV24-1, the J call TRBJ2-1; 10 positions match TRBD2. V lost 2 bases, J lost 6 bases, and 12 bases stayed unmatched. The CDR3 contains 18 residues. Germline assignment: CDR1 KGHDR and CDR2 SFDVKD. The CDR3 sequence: CATSDWVASGSRGNEQFF. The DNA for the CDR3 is TGTGCCACCAGTGATTGGGTAGCTAGCGGGAGTAGGGGCAATGAGCAGTTCTTC.

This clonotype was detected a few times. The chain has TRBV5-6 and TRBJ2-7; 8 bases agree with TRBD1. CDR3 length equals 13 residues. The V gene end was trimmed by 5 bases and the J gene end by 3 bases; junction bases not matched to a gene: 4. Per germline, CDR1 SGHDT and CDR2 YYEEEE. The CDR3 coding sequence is TGTGCCAGCAGGGGGACAGGAGTCTACGAGCAGTACTTC. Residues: CASRGTGVYEQYF.

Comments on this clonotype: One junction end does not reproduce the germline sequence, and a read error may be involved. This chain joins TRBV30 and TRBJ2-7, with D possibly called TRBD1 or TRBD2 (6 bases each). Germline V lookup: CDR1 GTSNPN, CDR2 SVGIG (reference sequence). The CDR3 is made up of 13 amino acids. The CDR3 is CAWSGMGGYEHYF. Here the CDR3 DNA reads TGTGCCTGGAGTGGTATGGGGGGCTACGAGCACTACTTC.

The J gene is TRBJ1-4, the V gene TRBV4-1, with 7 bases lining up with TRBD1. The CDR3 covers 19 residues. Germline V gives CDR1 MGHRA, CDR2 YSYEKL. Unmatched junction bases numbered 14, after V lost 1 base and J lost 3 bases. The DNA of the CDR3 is TGCGCCAGCAGCCAAGGAGCTAACCTACCGGGACAGTCTAATGAAAAACTGTTTTTT. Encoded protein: CASSQGANLPGQSNEKLFF.